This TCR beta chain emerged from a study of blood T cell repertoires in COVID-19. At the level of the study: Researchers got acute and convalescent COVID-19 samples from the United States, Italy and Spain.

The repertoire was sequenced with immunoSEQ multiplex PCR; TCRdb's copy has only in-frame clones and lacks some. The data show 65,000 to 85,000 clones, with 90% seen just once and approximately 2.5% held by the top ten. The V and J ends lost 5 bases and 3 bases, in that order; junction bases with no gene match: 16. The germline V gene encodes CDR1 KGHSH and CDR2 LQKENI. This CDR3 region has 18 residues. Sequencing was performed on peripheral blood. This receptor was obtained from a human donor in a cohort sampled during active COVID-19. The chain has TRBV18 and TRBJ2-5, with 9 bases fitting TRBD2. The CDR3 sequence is CASSSSAGGPREKETQYF. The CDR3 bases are TGTGCCAGCTCATCATCGGCGGGAGGGCCCCGGGAAAAAGAGACCCAGTACTTC.